The T cell receptor (beta chain) under discussion was sequenced for a study of T cell responses to AZD1222 COVID-19 vaccine (dated by TCRdb to the early 2020s). Some background on the complete study: A total of roughly 240 trial participants underwent TCR sequencing, of whom about 210 received two doses of AZD1222 and about 25 received two doses of the MenACWY control vaccine. Enrollment into the trials was organized by age into subgroups of 18-55, 56-69 and 70-plus years, and those subgroups contained around 150, 28 and 57 TCR-sequenced participants, respectively. Points the paper makes about the study in general: In the small 56-69-year group, the increase in depth fell short of significance, most likely because of low power. Reportedly, almost half of the unique spike-specific TCRs recognized epitopes lying outside the regions that are mutated in the B.1.351 and B.1.1.7 variants. Because no samples from the day 14 peak response were available, repertoires could be characterized only after the peak T cell response. Most participants were white British and females outnumbered males, and the authors suggested that clonal diversity may have been underestimated. Vaccine-associated CD4 TCRs spanned the whole spike protein, with dominant responses in regions 160-218 and 743-854. Only a handful of AZD1222 recipients were SARS-CoV-2 seropositive at baseline, limiting conclusions about previously exposed vaccinees. After two AZD1222 doses, spike-specific TCR breadth and depth were significantly higher than at day 0 and than in MenACWY recipients.

The CDR3 regions of human TCRbeta chains were subjected to immunosequencing. Per the original workflow: TCRs in the repertoires were matched against a reference library of SARS-CoV-2-specific TCRs that had been generated with the MIRA antigen-specificity platform. Breadth meant the fraction of unique TCRs that were SARS-CoV-2-associated, whereas depth meant the fraction of total T cells that were SARS-CoV-2-associated. Using the MIRA data, each spike-specific TCR was assigned both to the spike region to which the TCR was reactive and to a CD4 or CD8 class. Log10-transformed breadth and depth values were compared by one-way ANOVA with Sidak's multiple comparisons tests. The source is immuneACCESS, and TCRdb retained only in-frame sequences with V and J called. Part of the clones is not carried over; for the studies checked, unresolved V genes explain less than half of this, and the remainder is unexplained. V and J calls and clone size come straight from that table; D and trimming were deduced from the DNA. The sample table records about 120,000 clones; about 92% of these occur just once. The ten largest clonotypes hold approximately 5.1% of the sample.

Only one count was recorded for this clone. Its antigen has not been determined. The input lacks base qualities; no much larger clone sits a single base away. The germline V gene sets CDR1 to SNHLY and CDR2 to FYNNEI. The V end gives up 10 bases and the J end 5 bases, leaving 14 bases in the junction not matched to a gene. The CDR3 sequence holds 15 residues, the cysteine and phenylalanine included. Here the CDR3 DNA is all that survives: 45 bases in frame from base 1. The time point label of this sample denotes: about 28 days (+/-7) after the second vaccine dose. AZD1222 recipients with second doses at about 4 weeks or about 12 weeks were pooled, because spike-specific TCR depth and breadth did not differ between schedules. Samples from vaccinated people were obtained from the UK trials COV001 and COV002, which included a single-blind randomized controlled phase 2/3 trial of AZD1222 (ChAdOx1 nCoV-19) in healthy adults. For TCRbeta chain sequencing, PBMC samples were collected from trial participants at day 0 and at day 28 after the second dose.

Sequencing was performed on peripheral blood, taken 28 days after the second AZD1222 dose. This sequence was found in an adult who received the AZD1222 COVID-19 vaccine. The V and J genes are TRBV2 and TRBJ1-2, with 9 central nucleotides matching TRBD1. The sequenced DNA: TGTGCCATCAAAAGAGCAAGACAGGGGGATTATGGCTACACCTTC. Its protein is CAIKRARQGDYGYTF.